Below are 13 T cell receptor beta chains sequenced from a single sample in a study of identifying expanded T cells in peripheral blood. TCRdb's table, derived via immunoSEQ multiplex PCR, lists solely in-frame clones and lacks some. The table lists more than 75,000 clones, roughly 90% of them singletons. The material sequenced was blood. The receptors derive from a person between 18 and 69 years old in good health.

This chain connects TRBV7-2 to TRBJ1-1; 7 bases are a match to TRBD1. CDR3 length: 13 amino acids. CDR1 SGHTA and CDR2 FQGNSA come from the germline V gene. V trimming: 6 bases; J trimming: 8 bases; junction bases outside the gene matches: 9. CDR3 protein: CASRVRGRGEAFF. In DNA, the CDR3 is TGTGCCAGCAGGGTAAGGGGGCGCGGCGAAGCTTTCTTT.

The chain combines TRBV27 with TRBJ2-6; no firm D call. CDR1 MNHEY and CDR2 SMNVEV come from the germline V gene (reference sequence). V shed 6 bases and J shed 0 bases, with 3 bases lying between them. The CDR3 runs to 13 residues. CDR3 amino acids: CASRLSGANVLTF. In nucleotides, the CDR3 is TGTGCCAGCAGACTCTCTGGGGCCAACGTCCTGACTTTC.

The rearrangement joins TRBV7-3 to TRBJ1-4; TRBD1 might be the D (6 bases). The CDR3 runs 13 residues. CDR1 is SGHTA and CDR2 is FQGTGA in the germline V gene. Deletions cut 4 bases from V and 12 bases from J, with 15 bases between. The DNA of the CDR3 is TGTGCCAGCAGCTACGGCCGGACAGAACAACTGTTTTTT. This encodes CASSYGRTEQLFF. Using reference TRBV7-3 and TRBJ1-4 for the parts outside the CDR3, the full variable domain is GAGVSQTPSNKVTEKGKYVELRCDPISGHTALYWYRQSLGQGPEFLIYFQGTGAADDSGLPNDRFFAVRPEGSVSTLKIQRTERGDSAVYLCASSYGRTEQLFFGSGTQLSVL.

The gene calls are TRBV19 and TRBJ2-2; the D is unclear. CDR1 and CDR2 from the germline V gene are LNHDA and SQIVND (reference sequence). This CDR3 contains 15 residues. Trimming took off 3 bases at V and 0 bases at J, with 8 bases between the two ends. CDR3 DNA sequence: TGTGCCAGTAGTATCGAGACTCCGAACACCGGGGAGCTGTTTTTT. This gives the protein CASSIETPNTGELFF.

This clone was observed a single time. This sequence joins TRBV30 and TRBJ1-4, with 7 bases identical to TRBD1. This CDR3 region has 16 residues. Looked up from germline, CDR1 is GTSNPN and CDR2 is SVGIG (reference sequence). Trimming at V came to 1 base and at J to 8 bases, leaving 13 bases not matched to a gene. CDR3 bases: TGTGCCTGGAGTGCTACGCCGGGAGGGGGCCAGGAAAAACTGTTTTTT. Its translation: CAWSATPGGGQEKLFF. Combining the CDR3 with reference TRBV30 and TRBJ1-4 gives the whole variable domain SQTIHQWPATLVQPVGSPLSLECTVEGTSNPNLYWYRQAAGRGLQLLFYSVGIGQISSEVPQNLSASRPQDRQFILSSKKLLLSDSGFYLCAWSATPGGGQEKLFFGSGTQLSVL.

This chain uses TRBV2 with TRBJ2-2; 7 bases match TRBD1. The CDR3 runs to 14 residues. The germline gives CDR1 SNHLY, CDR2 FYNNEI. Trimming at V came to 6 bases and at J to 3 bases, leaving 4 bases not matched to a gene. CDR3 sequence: CASSPGTDTGELFF. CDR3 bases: TGTGCCAGCAGCCCCGGGACAGACACCGGGGAGCTGTTTTTT.

CDR3 region: CATSRETAGPFYEQYF. The CDR3 DNA reads as TGTGCCACCAGCAGGGAGACGGCAGGACCCTTCTACGAGCAGTACTTC. V is TRBV15 and J is TRBJ2-7; no definite D call. Germline lookup yields CDR1 LNHNV and CDR2 YYDKDF (reference sequence). Trimming took off 3 bases at V and 3 bases at J, with 18 bases between the two ends. This CDR3 has 16 residues.

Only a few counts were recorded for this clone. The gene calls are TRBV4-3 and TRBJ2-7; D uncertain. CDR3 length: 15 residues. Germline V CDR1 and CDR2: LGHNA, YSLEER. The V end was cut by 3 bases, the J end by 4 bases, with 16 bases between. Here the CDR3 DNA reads TGCGCCAGCAGCCAGGATATCCCTGGTGCGTACGAGCAGTACTTC. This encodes CASSQDIPGAYEQYF.

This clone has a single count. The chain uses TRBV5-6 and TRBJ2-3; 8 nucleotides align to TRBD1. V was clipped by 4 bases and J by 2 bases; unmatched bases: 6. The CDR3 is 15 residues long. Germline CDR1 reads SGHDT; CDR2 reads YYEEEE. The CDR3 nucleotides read TGTGCCAGCAGCCTGGACAGGGTCAACACAGATACGCAGTATTTT. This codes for CASSLDRVNTDTQYF.

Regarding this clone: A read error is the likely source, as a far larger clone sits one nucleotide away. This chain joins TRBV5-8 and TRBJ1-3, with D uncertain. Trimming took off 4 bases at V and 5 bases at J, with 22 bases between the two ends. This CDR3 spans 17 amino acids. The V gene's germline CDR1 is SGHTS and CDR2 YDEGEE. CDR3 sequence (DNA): TGTGCCAGCAGCCAAGCGACTGTCGGGGTAGGAAGAAACACCATATATTTT. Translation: CASSQATVGVGRNTIYF.

The CDR3 protein is CASSRRTNTGELFF. The CDR3 DNA is TGTGCCAGCAGTAGGAGGACGAACACCGGGGAGCTGTTTTTT. This chain connects TRBV7-8 to TRBJ2-2, with a tentative D call TRBD2 (5 bases). CDR1 is SGHVS and CDR2 is FQNEAQ in the germline V gene. The germline V and J ends were trimmed by 6 bases and 0 bases, with 8 bases remaining between them. The length of the CDR3 is 14 residues.

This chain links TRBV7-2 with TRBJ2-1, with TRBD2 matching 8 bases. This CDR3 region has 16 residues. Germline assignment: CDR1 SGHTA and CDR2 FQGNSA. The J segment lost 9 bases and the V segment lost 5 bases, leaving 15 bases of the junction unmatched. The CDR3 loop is CASSRQAGVTGGEQFF. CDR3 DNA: TGTGCCAGCAGCCGCCAAGCGGGAGTTACGGGGGGTGAGCAGTTCTTC.

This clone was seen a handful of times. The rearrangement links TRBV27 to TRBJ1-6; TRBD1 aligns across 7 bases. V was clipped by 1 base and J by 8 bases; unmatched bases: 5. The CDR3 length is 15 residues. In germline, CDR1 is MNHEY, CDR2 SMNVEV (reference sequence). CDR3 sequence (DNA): TGTGCCAGCAGTTTATTAAGGGGGCTGGATTCACCCCTCCACTTT. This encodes CASSLLRGLDSPLHF.